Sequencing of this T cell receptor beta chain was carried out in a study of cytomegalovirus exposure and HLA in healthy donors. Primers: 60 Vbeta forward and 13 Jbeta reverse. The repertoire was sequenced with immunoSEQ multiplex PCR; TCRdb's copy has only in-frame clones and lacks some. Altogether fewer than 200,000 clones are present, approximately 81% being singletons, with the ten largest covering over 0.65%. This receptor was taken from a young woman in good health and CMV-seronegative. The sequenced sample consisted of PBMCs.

CDR3 in DNA: TGTGCCAGCTCACCGGCGAGTAGCGATGGCTACACCTTC. Translated: CASSPASSDGYTF. The rearrangement links TRBV18 to TRBJ1-2, with D unclear. The CDR3 loop spans 13 amino acids. Germline V gene sequence: CDR1 KGHSH, CDR2 LQKENI. V shed 3 bases and J shed 6 bases, with 11 bases lying between them.